A selection of T cell receptor beta chains follows, all from one sample in a study of CD8 T cells in ankylosing spondylitis. Via MiXCR, TCRdb re-called the 5' RACE reads, giving one row per CDR3 protein. The sample has a few hundred thousand distinct CDR3 sequences, around 20% seen once. The specimen was blood, either unsorted or a sorted T cell fraction (not recorded which). All receptors derive from a male donor with ankylosing spondylitis. Each CDR3 is given with its conserved first and last residue. The D gene is left open where the match is weak. Expanded clones get a size class; other rows say once, few or many, or leave the size out.

d_gene	abundance	v_gene	j_gene	CDR3aa	CDR3nt
TRBD1	.	TRBV29-1	TRBJ2-3	CSAVALTGESILADTQYF	TGCAGCGCCGTAGCTTTGACAGGGGAGTCGATCTTGGCAGATACGCAGTATTTT
.	.	TRBV12-5	TRBJ2-7	CASARAGASYEQYF	TGTGCTAGTGCCCGGGCAGGGGCTTCCTACGAGCAGTACTTC
TRBD1	.	TRBV9	TRBJ2-5	CASSVRTGGHQETQYF	TGTGCCAGCAGCGTAAGGACAGGGGGCCACCAAGAGACCCAGTACTTC
.	.	TRBV7-9	TRBJ2-2	CASSRTDTPNIGELFF	TGTGCCAGCAGTCGGACGGATACCCCGAATATCGGGGAGCTGTTTTTT
TRBD2	.	TRBV12-3/TRBV12-4	TRBJ2-3	CASRFPAGGDTDTQYF	TGTGCCAGCAGGTTCCCAGCGGGAGGGGACACAGATACGCAGTATTTT
.	.	TRBV9	TRBJ2-5	CASSVDGSQETQYF	TGTGCCAGCAGCGTCGACGGAAGCCAAGAGACCCAGTACTTC
.	few	TRBV7-9	TRBJ2-7	CASSDGLRDYEQYF	TGTGCCAGCAGCGACGGACTCAGGGACTACGAGCAGTACTTC
.	.	TRBV4-1	TRBJ1-1	CASSGDGYTEAFF	TGCGCCAGCAGCGGAGACGGTTACACTGAAGCTTTCTTT
.	.	TRBV2	TRBJ1-1	CASSEDSYNTEAFF	TGTGCCAGCAGTGAGGACAGCTACAACACTGAAGCTTTCTTT
.	few	TRBV14	TRBJ2-7	CASSPSNYEQYF	TGTGCCAGCAGCCCTTCTAACTACGAGCAGTACTTC
.	few	TRBV12-3/TRBV12-4	TRBJ2-7	CASSWDGSLDEQYF	TGTGCCAGCAGTTGGGACGGGAGCCTAGACGAGCAGTACTTC
.	few	TRBV6-2/TRBV6-3	TRBJ2-5	CASSSGTEQETQYF	TGTGCCAGCAGTAGCGGGACAGAGCAGGAGACCCAGTACTTC
TRBD2	few	TRBV5-6	TRBJ2-5	CASSLLAGIETQYF	TGTGCCAGCAGTTTACTAGCGGGAATAGAGACCCAGTACTTC
.	.	TRBV4-1	TRBJ2-7	CASSQGRGPSYEQYF	TGCGCCAGCAGCCAAGGACGGGGGCCCTCCTACGAGCAGTACTTC
TRBD1	.	TRBV5-1	TRBJ1-4	CASSTLPTGDNEKLFF	TGCGCCAGCAGCACCCTACCGACAGGGGATAATGAAAAACTGTTTTTT
.	few	TRBV24-1	TRBJ2-5	CATATLDGETQYF	TGTGCCACCGCAACCCTGGATGGAGAGACCCAGTACTTC
.	few	TRBV11-2	TRBJ2-6	CASSLDESNSGANVLTF	TGTGCCAGCAGCTTAGATGAGTCGAACTCTGGGGCCAACGTCCTGACTTTC
.	few	TRBV12-3/TRBV12-4	TRBJ2-7	CASSQAPNYEQYF	TGTGCCAGCAGCCAAGCACCAAACTACGAGCAGTACTTC
.	few	TRBV13	TRBJ1-1	CATLPTGTEAFF	TGTGCCACCCTACCCACCGGCACTGAAGCTTTCTTT
.	many	TRBV29-1	TRBJ2-5	CSTLDISGQETQYF	TGCAGCACCCTTGACATTAGCGGACAAGAGACCCAGTACTTC
TRBD1	few	TRBV28	TRBJ2-2	CASSPRLGTGVAGELFF	TGTGCCAGCAGCCCCCGCCTCGGGACAGGGGTGGCCGGGGAGCTGTTTTTT
.	.	TRBV5-6	TRBJ2-7	CASSSQVGSSYEQYF	TGTGCCAGCAGTTCGCAGGTAGGGAGCTCCTACGAGCAGTACTTC
.	few	TRBV6-1	TRBJ1-5	CASSFRVDNQPQHF	TGTGCCAGCTCTTTCAGGGTGGACAATCAGCCCCAGCATTTT
.	many	TRBV12-3/TRBV12-4	TRBJ2-1	CASSPRVEQFF	TGTGCCAGCAGTCCCAGAGTTGAGCAGTTCTTC
TRBD1	.	TRBV12-3/TRBV12-4	TRBJ2-7	CASSFVVGGQGIYEQYF	TGTGCCAGCAGTTTCGTGGTCGGCGGACAGGGGATATACGAGCAGTACTTC
TRBD1	.	TRBV7-9	TRBJ1-1	CASSFWVSWDSMGFF	TGTGCCAGCAGCTTTTGGGTCTCCTGGGACAGCATGGGGTTCTTT
.	.	TRBV7-2	TRBJ2-1	CASSLAAHNEQFF	TGTGCCAGCAGCTTAGCGGCGCACAATGAGCAGTTCTTC
.	many	TRBV5-1	TRBJ2-2	CASSLSPGELFF	TGCGCCAGCAGCTTATCACCCGGGGAGCTGTTTTTT